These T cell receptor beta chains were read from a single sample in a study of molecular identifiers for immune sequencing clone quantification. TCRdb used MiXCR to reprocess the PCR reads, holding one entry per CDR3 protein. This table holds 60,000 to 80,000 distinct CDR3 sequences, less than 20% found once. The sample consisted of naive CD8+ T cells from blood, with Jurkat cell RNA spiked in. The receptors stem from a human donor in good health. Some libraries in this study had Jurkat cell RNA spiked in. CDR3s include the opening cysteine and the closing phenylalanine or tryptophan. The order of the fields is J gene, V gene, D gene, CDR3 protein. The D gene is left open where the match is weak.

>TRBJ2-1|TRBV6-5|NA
CASSWGEQPNERFF
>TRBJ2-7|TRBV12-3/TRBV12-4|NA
CASSFTAAYEQYF
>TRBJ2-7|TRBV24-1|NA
CATPQGIEQYF
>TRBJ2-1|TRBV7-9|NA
CASGGAGLHNEQFF
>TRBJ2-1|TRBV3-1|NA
CASSGGYNEQFF
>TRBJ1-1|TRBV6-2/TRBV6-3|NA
CASSYSLGEAFF
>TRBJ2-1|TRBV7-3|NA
CASSLIAAGNEQFF
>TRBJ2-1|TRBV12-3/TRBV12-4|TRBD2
CASSLTGTSYNEQFF
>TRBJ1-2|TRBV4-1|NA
CASSQHRVTNYGYTF
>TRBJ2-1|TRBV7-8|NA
CASSLVLASNEQFF
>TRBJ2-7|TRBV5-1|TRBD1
CASSSRDRGYEQYF
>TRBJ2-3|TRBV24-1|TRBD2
CATSVSGRSTDTQYF
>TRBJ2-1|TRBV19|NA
CASSMRNSYNEQFF
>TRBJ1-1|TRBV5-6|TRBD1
CASTRGLAEAFF
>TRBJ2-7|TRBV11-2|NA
CASSPSAGESSYEQYF
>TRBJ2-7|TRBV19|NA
CASSMKTPYEQYF
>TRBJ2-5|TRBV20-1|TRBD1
CSARDEFGTGQETQYF
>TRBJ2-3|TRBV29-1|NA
CSVEPGLEGTDTQYF
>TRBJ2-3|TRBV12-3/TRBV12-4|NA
CASSPKNGADTQYF
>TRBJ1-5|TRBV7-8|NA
CASSPWGDPSNQHQHF
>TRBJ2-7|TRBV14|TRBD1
CASSQGFGRGTYEQYF
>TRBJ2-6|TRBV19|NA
CASSWDGTSPGANVLTF
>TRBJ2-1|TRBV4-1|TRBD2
CASSSSGRAAYNEQFF
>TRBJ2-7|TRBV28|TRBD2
CASSLGLVYEQYF
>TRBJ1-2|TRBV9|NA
CASNPRQVANYGYTF
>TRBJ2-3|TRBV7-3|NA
CASSPGLGPSTDTQYF
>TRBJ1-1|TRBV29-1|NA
CSVDGGTNTEAFF
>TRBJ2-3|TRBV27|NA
CASSLGAASTDTQYF
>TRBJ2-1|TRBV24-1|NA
CATCVNEQFF
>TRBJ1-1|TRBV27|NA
CASSAGQYWSTEAFF
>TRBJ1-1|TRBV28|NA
CASSFPGSYTEAFF
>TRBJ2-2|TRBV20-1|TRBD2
CSAGLHTGELFF
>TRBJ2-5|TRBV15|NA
CATSRALGGLETQYF
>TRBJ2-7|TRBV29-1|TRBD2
CSVQGGRSYEQYF
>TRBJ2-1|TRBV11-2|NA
CASSSHGGLPYNEQFF
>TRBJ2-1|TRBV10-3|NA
CAISDGGSSYNEQFF
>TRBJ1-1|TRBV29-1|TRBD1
CSVALQGGTEAFF
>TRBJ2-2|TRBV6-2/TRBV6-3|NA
CASSLPGVYTGELFF
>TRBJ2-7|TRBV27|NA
CASSFQGYLAYEQYF
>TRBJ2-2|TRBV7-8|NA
CASSLYLDNTGELFF
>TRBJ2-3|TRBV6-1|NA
CASSAYRDTQYF
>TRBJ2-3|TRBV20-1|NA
CSATQRGNPDTQYF
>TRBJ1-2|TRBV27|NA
CASSLTAPGNYGYTF
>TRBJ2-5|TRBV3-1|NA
CASTPDIGGVFPQETQYF
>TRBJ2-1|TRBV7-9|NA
CASSGFGLGGNEQFF
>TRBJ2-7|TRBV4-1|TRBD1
CASSTDRGYEQYF
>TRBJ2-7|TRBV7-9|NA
CACSSYSSYEQYF
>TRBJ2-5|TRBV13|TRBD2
CASSFLAGLQETQYF
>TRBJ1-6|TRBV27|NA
CASSLGQYLSPLHF
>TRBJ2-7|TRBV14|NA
CASSQEGSAYEQYF
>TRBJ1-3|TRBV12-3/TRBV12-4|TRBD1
CASSWTGEGENTIYF
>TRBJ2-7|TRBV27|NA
CASSLRGVSYEQYF
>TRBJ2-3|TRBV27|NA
CASSLDTDTQYF
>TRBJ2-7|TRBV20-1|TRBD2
CSANSGMAYEQYF
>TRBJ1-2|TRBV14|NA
CASSQERSGSLYGYTF
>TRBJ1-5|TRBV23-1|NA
CASSQSDTRIVNQPQHF
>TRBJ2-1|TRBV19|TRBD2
CASSTSGRADEQFF
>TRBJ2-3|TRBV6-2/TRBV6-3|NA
CASSYGSDTQYF
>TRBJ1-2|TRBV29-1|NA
CSVENPDTNNYGYTF